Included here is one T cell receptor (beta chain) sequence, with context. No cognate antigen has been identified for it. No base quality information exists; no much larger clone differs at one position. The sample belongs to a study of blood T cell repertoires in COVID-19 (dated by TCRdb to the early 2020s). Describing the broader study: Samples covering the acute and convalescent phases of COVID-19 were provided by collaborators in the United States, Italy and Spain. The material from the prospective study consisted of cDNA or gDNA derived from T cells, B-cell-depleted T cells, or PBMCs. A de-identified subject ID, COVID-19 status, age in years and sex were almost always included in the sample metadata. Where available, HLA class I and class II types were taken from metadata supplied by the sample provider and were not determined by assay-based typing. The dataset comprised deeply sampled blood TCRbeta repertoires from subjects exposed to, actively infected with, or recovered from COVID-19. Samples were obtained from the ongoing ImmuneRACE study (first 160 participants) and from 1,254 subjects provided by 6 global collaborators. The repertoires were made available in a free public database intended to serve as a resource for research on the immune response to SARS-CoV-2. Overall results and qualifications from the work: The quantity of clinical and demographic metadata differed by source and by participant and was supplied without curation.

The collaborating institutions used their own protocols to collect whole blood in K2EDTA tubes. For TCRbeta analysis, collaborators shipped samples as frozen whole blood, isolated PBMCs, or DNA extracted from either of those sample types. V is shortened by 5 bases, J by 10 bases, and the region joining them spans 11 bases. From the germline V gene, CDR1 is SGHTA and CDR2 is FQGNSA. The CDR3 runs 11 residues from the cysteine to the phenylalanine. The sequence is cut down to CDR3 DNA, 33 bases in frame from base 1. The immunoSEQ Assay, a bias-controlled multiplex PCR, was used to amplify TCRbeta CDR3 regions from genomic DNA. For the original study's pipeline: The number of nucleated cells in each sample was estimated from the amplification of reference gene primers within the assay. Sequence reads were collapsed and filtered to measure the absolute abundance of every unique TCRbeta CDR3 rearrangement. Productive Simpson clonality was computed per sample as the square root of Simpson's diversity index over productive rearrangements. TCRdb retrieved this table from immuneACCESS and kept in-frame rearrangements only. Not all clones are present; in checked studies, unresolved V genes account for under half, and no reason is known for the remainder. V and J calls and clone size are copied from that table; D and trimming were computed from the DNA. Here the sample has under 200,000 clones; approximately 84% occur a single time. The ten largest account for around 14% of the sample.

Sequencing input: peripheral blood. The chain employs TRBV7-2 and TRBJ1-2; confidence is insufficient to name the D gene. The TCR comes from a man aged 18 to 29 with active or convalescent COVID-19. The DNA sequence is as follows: TGTGCCAGCAGCCCTGGCTCCCCCTACACCTTC. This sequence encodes CASSPGSPYTF.